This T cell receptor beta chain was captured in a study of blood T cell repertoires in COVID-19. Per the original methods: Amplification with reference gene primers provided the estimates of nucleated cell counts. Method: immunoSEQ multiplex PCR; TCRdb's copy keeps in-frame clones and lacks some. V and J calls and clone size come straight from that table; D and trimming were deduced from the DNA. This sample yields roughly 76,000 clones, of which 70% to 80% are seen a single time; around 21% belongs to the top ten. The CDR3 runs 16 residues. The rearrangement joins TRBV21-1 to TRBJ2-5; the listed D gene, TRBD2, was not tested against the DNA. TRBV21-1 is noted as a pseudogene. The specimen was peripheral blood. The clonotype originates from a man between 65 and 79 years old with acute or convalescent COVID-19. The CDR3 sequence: CASSKVPLVDQETQYF. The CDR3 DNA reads TGTGCCAGCAGCAAAGTTCCCCTAGTGGACCAAGAGACCCAGTACTTC.